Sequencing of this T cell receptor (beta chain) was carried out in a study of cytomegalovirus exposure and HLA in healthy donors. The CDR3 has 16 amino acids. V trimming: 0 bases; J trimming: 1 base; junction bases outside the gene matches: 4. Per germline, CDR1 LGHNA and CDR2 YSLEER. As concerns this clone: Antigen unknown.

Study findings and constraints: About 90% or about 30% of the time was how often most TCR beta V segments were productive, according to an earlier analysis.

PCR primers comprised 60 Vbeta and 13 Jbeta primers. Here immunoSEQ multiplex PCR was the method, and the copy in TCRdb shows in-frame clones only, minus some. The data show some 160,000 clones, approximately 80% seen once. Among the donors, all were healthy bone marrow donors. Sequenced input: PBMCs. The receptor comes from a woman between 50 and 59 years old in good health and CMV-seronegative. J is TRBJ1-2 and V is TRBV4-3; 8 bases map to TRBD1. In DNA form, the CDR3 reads TGCGCCAGCAGCCAAGAGACGGGACAGGATAACTATGGCTACACCTTC. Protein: CASSQETGQDNYGYTF.